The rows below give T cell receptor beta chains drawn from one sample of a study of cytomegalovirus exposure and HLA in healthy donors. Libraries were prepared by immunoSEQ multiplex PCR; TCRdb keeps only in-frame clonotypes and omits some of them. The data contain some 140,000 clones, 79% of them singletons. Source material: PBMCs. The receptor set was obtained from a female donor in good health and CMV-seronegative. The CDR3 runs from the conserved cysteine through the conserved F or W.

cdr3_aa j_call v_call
CSVDSRGRGGGTEAFF TRBJ1-1 TRBV29-1
CASSLWQGETQYF TRBJ2-5 TRBV5-4
CASSPVEGGNSPLHF TRBJ1-6 TRBV11-2
CASSLGTGNRQPQHF TRBJ1-5 TRBV7-2
CASSAPVSYYEQYF TRBJ2-7 TRBV21-1
CASSSPFGTGSYEQYF TRBJ2-7 TRBV11-2
CASSSFRLAGGGNTQYF TRBJ2-3 TRBV7-9
CASTGTEAFF TRBJ1-1 TRBV2
CASSRNSGNTDTQYF TRBJ2-3 TRBV7-2
CASSHSDRGLAEAFF TRBJ1-1 TRBV4-1
CASSLDPGGRYEQYF TRBJ2-7 TRBV11-2
CASSSQGTGELFF TRBJ2-2 TRBV19
CASSRTGELFF TRBJ2-2 TRBV11-2
CASSLDWTSGVADTQYF TRBJ2-3 TRBV7-9
CASSLPGSALTDTQYF TRBJ2-3 TRBV5-6
CASSVGFSGALMNTEAFF TRBJ1-1 TRBV9
CASSEDRGKNIQYF TRBJ2-4 TRBV2
CASSPLGQGGDEQFF TRBJ2-1 TRBV5-4
CASSFELAGVDTQYF TRBJ2-3 TRBV11-2
CASSSGLAGVREQFF TRBJ2-1 TRBV2
CASSFRTGGSYTQYF TRBJ2-3 TRBV27
CASRPSAGAPDTQYF TRBJ2-3 TRBV11-2
CASSYNPGQTNEKLFF TRBJ1-4 TRBV6-5
CASSQGGTTMSSGNTIYF TRBJ1-3 TRBV4-1
CASSYLGGGAGEQFF TRBJ2-1 TRBV6-5
CASSQVRRREAFF TRBJ1-1 TRBV14
CSVEDSGTDTQYF TRBJ2-3 TRBV29-1
CASSGQEGYTF TRBJ1-2 TRBV21-1
CASSPRVNEKLFF TRBJ1-4 TRBV7-9
CSVETGGYEQYF TRBJ2-7 TRBV29-1
CASSKGPGPTEAFF TRBJ1-1 TRBV21-1
CASSSSSTDTQYF TRBJ2-3 TRBV7-9
CASSVRGFSYNEQFF TRBJ2-1 TRBV7-2
CASSLGAGPLEQYF TRBJ2-7 TRBV5-4
CASSLVERLADEQYF TRBJ2-7 TRBV11-2
CSVAEGVTNEKLFF TRBJ1-4 TRBV29-1